A selection of T cell receptor beta chains follows, all from one sample in a study of post-analysis software for immune sequencing data. Each CDR3 protein gets one entry after TCRdb re-called the PCR reads with MiXCR. The profile shows roughly 800,000 distinct CDR3 sequences, just under 30% of them singletons. The sample consisted of blood. These receptors all come from a girl aged 5-17 years with multiple sclerosis. CDR3s include the opening cysteine and the closing phenylalanine or tryptophan. Each record gives: V gene, J gene, CDR3 protein.

V gene: TRBV7-8; J gene: TRBJ2-5; CDR3 protein: CANSLVSSGRNREQYF
V gene: TRBV3-1; J gene: TRBJ2-1; CDR3 protein: CASSQVRDNEQFF
V gene: TRBV2; J gene: TRBJ1-4; CDR3 protein: CASLRGTLGEKLFF
V gene: TRBV27; J gene: TRBJ2-7; CDR3 protein: CASSLLTGGQGYYEQYF
V gene: TRBV29-1; J gene: TRBJ2-4; CDR3 protein: CSVAPGQGAYKQYF
V gene: TRBV10-3; J gene: TRBJ2-7; CDR3 protein: CAISESASGYNEQYF
V gene: TRBV3-1; J gene: NA; CDR3 protein: CASSKEMVPLSYNEQYF
V gene: TRBV7-9; J gene: TRBJ1-5; CDR3 protein: CASSPDRGEQPQHF
V gene: TRBV20-1; J gene: TRBJ1-3; CDR3 protein: CSATTGSPGNTIYF
V gene: TRBV6-5; J gene: TRBJ2-1; CDR3 protein: CASSYGASGADEQFF
V gene: TRBV20-1; J gene: TRBJ2-5; CDR3 protein: CSATTLGGLQETQYF
V gene: TRBV7-2; J gene: TRBJ2-3; CDR3 protein: CASSSRGSAGGTDTRYF
V gene: TRBV12-3/TRBV12-4; J gene: TRBJ2-1; CDR3 protein: CASRATGLDEQFF
V gene: TRBV20-1; J gene: TRBJ2-3; CDR3 protein: CSAEGGGGYSTDTQYF
V gene: TRBV12-3/TRBV12-4; J gene: TRBJ2-1; CDR3 protein: CASSSDTWVSQQFF
V gene: TRBV10-2; J gene: TRBJ2-1; CDR3 protein: CASSPGLAGGSSYNEQFF
V gene: TRBV3-1; J gene: TRBJ2-3; CDR3 protein: CASSRRAGRTDTQYF
V gene: TRBV20-1; J gene: TRBJ1-6; CDR3 protein: CSASLGKGGHSPLHF
V gene: TRBV2; J gene: TRBJ1-5; CDR3 protein: CASRPGQLNQPQHF
V gene: TRBV14; J gene: TRBJ2-3; CDR3 protein: CASSQDLGLTDTQYF
V gene: TRBV20-1; J gene: TRBJ1-2; CDR3 protein: CSATGGQRYGYTF
V gene: TRBV29-1; J gene: TRBJ2-3; CDR3 protein: CSERGRGVGTQYF